One sample yielded the 26 T cell receptor beta chains listed below, sequenced in a study of chemoradiotherapy in HPV16-positive cancers. The protocol was immunoSEQ multiplex PCR, while the TCRdb copy is restricted to in-frame clones and leaves out a portion. The sample has 4,200 or so clones, around 85% seen once; the top ten hold less than 20%. Here the sequenced sample was tumor tissue, taken from a patient who underwent chemoradiotherapy. Receptor source: a human donor with HPV-associated anogenital cancer.

The chain carries TRBV6-1 and TRBJ2-6, with 7 bases identical to TRBD1. V lost 5 bases to trimming and J lost 4 bases; unmatched junction nucleotides: 5. The length of the CDR3 is 15 residues. The germline gives CDR1 MNHNS, CDR2 SASEGT. CDR3 loop: CASSQTGTGANVLTF. CDR3 nucleotides: TGTGCCAGCAGTCAGACAGGGACCGGGGCCAACGTCCTGACTTTC.

The chain recombines TRBV27 with TRBJ2-3; D call uncertain. CDR1 is MNHEY, CDR2 SMNVEV, per germline (reference sequence). This CDR3 contains 13 residues. Trimming stripped 6 bases from V and 0 bases from J, with 7 bases between. The CDR3 region is CASRPISTDTQYF. CDR3 nucleotide sequence: TGTGCCAGCAGACCGATTAGCACAGATACGCAGTATTTT.

This clone was observed a single time. The rearrangement joins TRBV2 to TRBJ2-2; TRBD1 matches at 8 bases. The trim removed 5 bases at V and 6 bases at J, leaving 5 bases unmatched. The CDR3 is 14 amino acids. CDR1 and CDR2 from the germline V gene are SNHLY and FYNNEI. CDR3 bases: TGTGCCAGCAGTCCGGACAGGGTATCCGGGGAGCTGTTTTTT. Protein product: CASSPDRVSGELFF.

The rearrangement joins TRBV6-5 to TRBJ1-2; D is ambiguous. This CDR3 is 14 amino acids long. CDR1 is MNHEY and CDR2 is SVGAGI in the germline V gene. Trimming shortened V by 0 bases and J by 7 bases, and 12 bases separated the two germline ends. CDR3 protein: CASSYSGSRRGYTF. CDR3 bases: TGTGCCAGCAGTTACTCTGGGAGCCGTCGTGGCTACACCTTC.

The chain joins TRBV10-2 to TRBJ1-1; D possibly corresponds to TRBD1 (6 bases). Germline CDR1 and CDR2: WSHSY and SAAADI. V gave up 6 bases and J gave up 5 bases, with 19 bases separating them. The CDR3 length is 15 residues. CDR3 amino acids: CASRGGVAEQTEAFF. The CDR3, as DNA: TGCGCCAGCAGAGGGGGGGTAGCCGAACAAACTGAAGCTTTCTTT.

The chain employs TRBV11-2 and TRBJ2-7, with 9 bases fitting TRBD2. V lost 5 bases to trimming and J lost 4 bases; unmatched junction nucleotides: 9. Germline CDR1 is SGHAT and CDR2 is FQNNGV. This CDR3 has 15 amino acids. The CDR3: CASSPHRLAVYEQYF. CDR3 in DNA: TGTGCCAGCAGCCCGCACCGACTAGCGGTATACGAGCAGTACTTC.

This chain connects TRBV6-5 to TRBJ2-5, with TRBD1 identical over 7 bases. The germline V gene has CDR1 MNHEY and CDR2 SVGAGI. This CDR3 spans 15 amino acids. J lost 5 bases, V lost 6 bases, and 12 bases had no gene match. The CDR3 sequence: CASSRLTGLGETQYF. In nucleotides, the CDR3 is TGTGCCAGCAGCCGATTGACAGGGTTGGGCGAGACCCAGTACTTC.

J is TRBJ1-2 and V is TRBV28, with a tentative D call TRBD1 (5 bases). The CDR3 totals 13 residues. Germline V gene data show CDR1 as MDHEN and CDR2 as SYDVKM. V lost 3 bases and J 8 bases, leaving 13 bases between the germline ends. CDR3 in amino acids: CASSFREVGGYTF. The CDR3 coding sequence is TGTGCCAGCAGTTTCAGGGAGGTTGGAGGCTACACCTTC.

This clone was counted a few times. The chain recombines TRBV28 with TRBJ2-7; D not certain. This CDR3 comprises 14 residues. Germline-derived CDR1 and CDR2 are MDHEN and SYDVKM. The germline V and J ends were trimmed by 6 bases and 0 bases, with 12 bases remaining between them. As DNA, the CDR3 is TGTGCCAGCAGCGATAGGACGAGCTCCTACGAGCAGTACTTC. Translating it yields CASSDRTSSYEQYF.

As concerns this clone: An end of the junction does not agree with germline; a read error may underlie this. The same CDR3 is also encoded by other DNA sequences in this sample. This chain uses TRBV5-4 with TRBJ2-5, with 10 nucleotides matching TRBD1. CDR1 SGHNT and CDR2 YYREEE come from the germline V gene (reference sequence). This CDR3 is built from 13 residues. This CDR3 reads CASSFGQGETQYF. The CDR3 DNA reads as TGTGCCAGCAGCTTTGGACAGGGGGAGACTCAGTACTTC.

The chain joins TRBV28 to TRBJ1-2; 7 bases map to TRBD1. CDR1 and CDR2 from the germline V gene are MDHEN and SYDVKM. With 6 bases clipped from V and 6 bases from J, the junction kept 7 bases outside the gene matches. The CDR3 runs to 13 residues. CDR3 coding DNA: TGTGCCAGCAGACAAGGACAGGAAAATGGCTACACCTTC. Residues: CASRQGQENGYTF.

The V and J genes are TRBV7-2 and TRBJ1-5; TRBD1 is a possible D gene (5 bases). The V end lost 3 bases, the J end lost 9 bases, and 18 bases lay between the germline ends. Germline CDR1 SGHTA, CDR2 FQGNSA. The CDR3 runs 15 residues. DNA for the CDR3: TGTGCCAGCAGCTTTAGGCGCGACAGTAGCACGCCCCAGCATTTT. Translation: CASSFRRDSSTPQHF.

The chain has TRBV18 and TRBJ2-1; 7 bases are a match to TRBD2. From germline, CDR1 is KGHSH and CDR2 LQKENI. The CDR3 runs to 16 residues. The J segment lost 6 bases and the V segment lost 2 bases, leaving 10 bases of the junction unmatched. CDR3 bases: TGTGCCAGCTCACCAGAGCTGGGGGGGGGACCCAATGAGCAGTTCTTC. This sequence encodes CASSPELGGGPNEQFF.

The CDR3 sequence is CASSLARGDNGYTF. The CDR3 bases are TGTGCCAGCAGCTTAGCCAGGGGGGATAATGGCTACACCTTC. The chain employs TRBV7-2 and TRBJ1-2; 7 bases are a match to TRBD1. The CDR3 has 14 amino acids. The V segment lost 0 bases and the J segment 6 bases; nucleotides outside the gene matches: 4. Germline values: CDR1 SGHTA, CDR2 FQGNSA.

This chain joins TRBV7-2 and TRBJ1-3, with TRBD1 matching 9 bases. This CDR3 region has 16 residues. V dropped 0 bases and J dropped 2; count of bases not matched to a gene: 2. CDR1 is SGHTA and CDR2 is FQGNSA in the germline V gene. The CDR3 reads CASSLAGQGTGNTIYF. CDR3 sequence (DNA): TGTGCCAGCAGCTTAGCGGGACAGGGAACTGGAAACACCATATATTTT.

This clone was recorded only once. The chain uses TRBV9 and TRBJ1-2, with 8 bases lining up with TRBD1. Per germline, CDR1 SGDLS and CDR2 YYNGEE. The CDR3 is made up of 14 amino acids. Trimming took 4 bases from V and 4 from J; bases not matched to a gene: 6. Here the CDR3 DNA reads TGTGCCAGCAGCTCTACAGGGGGTAGCTATGGCTACACCTTC. Residues: CASSSTGGSYGYTF. The full variable domain, with the rest looked up from reference TRBV9 and TRBJ1-2, is DSGVTQTPKHLITATGQRVTLRCSPRSGDLSVYWYQQSLDQGLQFLIQYYNGEERAKGNILERFSAQQFPDLHSELNLSSLELGDSALYFCASSSTGGSYGYTFGSGTRLTVV.

The chain has TRBV5-1 and TRBJ2-3; 13 bases match TRBD2. This CDR3 has 18 amino acids. The V segment lost 1 base and the J segment 0 bases; nucleotides outside the gene matches: 5. Germline loops: CDR1 SGHRS, CDR2 YFSETQ. Here the CDR3 reads CASSLLGTSGISTDTQYF. As DNA, the CDR3 is TGCGCCAGCAGCTTGTTAGGGACTAGCGGGATTAGCACAGATACGCAGTATTTT.

This chain connects TRBV6-4 to TRBJ2-2; weak D call: TRBD2 (5 bases). The V end was cut by 2 bases, the J end by 4 bases, with 17 bases between. CDR3 length: 17 amino acids. The V gene's germline CDR1 is MRHNA and CDR2 SNTAGT. The CDR3 protein is CASSDPDSRRVTGELFF. The CDR3 DNA follows: TGTGCCAGCAGTGACCCAGATTCGAGGCGGGTCACCGGGGAGCTGTTTTTT.

V is TRBV27 and J is TRBJ2-3; 13 bases are shared with TRBD2. After removal of 5 bases from V and 7 bases from J, the junction contained 9 bases not matched to a gene. CDR3 size: 16 residues. Germline V gives CDR1 MNHEY, CDR2 SMNVEV (reference sequence). CDR3 DNA sequence: TGTGCCAGCAGTCTCGAGACTAGCGGGAGGAGAAATACGCAGTATTTT. It encodes CASSLETSGRRNTQYF.

The DNA of the CDR3 is TGTGCCATCAGTGGGTCGAATACTGAAGCTTTCTTT. Encoded protein: CAISGSNTEAFF. The chain carries TRBV10-3 and TRBJ1-1; the D is unclear. This CDR3 region has 12 residues. Germline CDR1 ENHRY, CDR2 SYGVKD. V lost 4 bases to trimming and J lost 5 bases, with 8 bases between them.

By share, this clone ranks as hyperexpanded. The V and J genes are TRBV12-5 and TRBJ1-2, with a tentative D call TRBD1 (6 bases). CDR1 is LGHNT and CDR2 is FRNRAP in the germline V gene. V lost 1 base, J lost 6 bases, and 18 bases lay in between. The CDR3 spans 16 residues. CDR3 loop: CASGLDQGTLNHGYTF. Written as DNA, the CDR3 is TGTGCTAGTGGTTTGGACCAGGGGACCCTGAACCATGGCTACACCTTC.

V is TRBV7-9 and J is TRBJ1-2; no definite D call. Per germline, CDR1 SEHNR and CDR2 FQNEAQ (reference sequence). This CDR3 spans 14 amino acids. V was shortened by 3 bases and J by 0 bases, with 8 bases between the two germline ends. The CDR3 sequence is CASSLDGTNYGYTF. The CDR3 nucleotides read TGTGCCAGCAGCTTGGACGGGACTAACTATGGCTACACCTTC.

As concerns this clone: Compared with germline, one end of the junction differs, possibly owing to a read error. The chain combines TRBV19 with TRBJ1-1; no definite D call. This CDR3 spans 14 amino acids. Germline V lookup: CDR1 LNHDA, CDR2 SQIVND (reference sequence). In DNA, the CDR3 is TGTGCCACTAGTAGTCTTTTCTCGGGGATTCAAGCTTTCTTT. Translation gives CATSSLFSGIQAFF.

This chain connects TRBV27 to TRBJ2-7; a weak D match, TRBD2 (5 bases). V was cut by 8 bases and J by 2 bases, with 10 bases left in between. Looked up from germline, CDR1 is MNHEY and CDR2 is SMNVEV (reference sequence). The CDR3 covers 12 residues. CDR3 in amino acids: CASGLPPYEQYF. The CDR3 DNA is TGTGCCAGCGGACTGCCTCCCTACGAGCAGTACTTC.

By sample share, this clone is large. The J gene is TRBJ2-1, the V gene TRBV27; unclear D gene. Trimming left V 6 bases short and J 0 bases short, with 12 bases between. The CDR3 loop spans 15 amino acids. Germline lookup yields CDR1 MNHEY and CDR2 SMNVEV (reference sequence). Here the CDR3 reads CASRTGQSSYNEQFF. The DNA for the CDR3 is TGTGCCAGCAGAACGGGCCAAAGCTCCTACAATGAGCAGTTCTTC.

V and J are TRBV25-1 and TRBJ2-1; no firm D call. This CDR3 is 12 amino acids long. Germline V gene sequence: CDR1 MGHDK, CDR2 SYGVNS. V dropped 0 bases and J dropped 9 bases, with 6 bases sitting between them. This chain's CDR3 is CASSEYGLEQFF. CDR3 bases: TGTGCCAGCAGTGAATATGGTCTTGAGCAGTTCTTC.